The clone carrying this T cell receptor beta chain was seen a handful of times. Its cognate antigen is unknown. Relative to the germline gene, one junction end is altered; a read error may explain this. This sample is drawn from a study of T-cell reconstitution after alpha-beta-depleted transplantation in children. The study, taken as a whole, reports: Newly produced T cells mostly accounted for T-cell counts and diversity one year post-transplant. Where some patients showed high TCRbeta diversity at day 60, it came from recipient T cells and thymic progenitors that had survived.

From germline, CDR1 is KGHSH and CDR2 LQKENI. CDR3 length: 13 residues. As it was prepared, the TCRbeta library received unique molecular identifiers. MiXCR, run by TCRdb on the PCR reads, gives a single entry per CDR3 protein. The profile covers some 600,000 distinct CDR3 sequences, with 13% appearing a single time and around 2% taken by the ten largest. The J gene is TRBJ1-4, the V gene TRBV18; D uncertain. This clonotype originated in a male patient aged 10-17 years who had a stem cell transplant for acute myeloid leukemia, so the T cells may come from the graft donor. The specimen comprised PBMCs, mostly from graft donor cells, sampled 360 days after TCRalphabeta/CD19-depleted stem cell transplant. CDR3 residues: CASSPPSHEKLFF. For the CDR3, the DNA is TGTGCCAGCTCACCACCGTCGCATGAGAAACTGTTTTTT.